This T cell receptor (beta chain) was recovered during a study of siplizumab effects on memory and regulatory T cells. Trimming pared 0 bases from V and 5 bases from J, leaving 4 bases between. Germline V lookup: CDR1 MNHEY, CDR2 SMNVEV (reference sequence). The CDR3 has 12 amino acids. Sequenced by immunoSEQ multiplex PCR; TCRdb stores in-frame clones only, minus some. Among approximately 94,000 clones, more than 95% were seen once, and the ten largest hold roughly 0.033%. The chain carries TRBV27 and TRBJ1-2, with D unclear. Sequences were obtained from naive CD4+ T cells sorted from blood. The TCR comes from a human donor in good health. CDR3 amino acids: CASSLSGYGYTF. The CDR3 DNA follows: TGTGCCAGCAGTTTATCGGGTTATGGCTACACCTTC.